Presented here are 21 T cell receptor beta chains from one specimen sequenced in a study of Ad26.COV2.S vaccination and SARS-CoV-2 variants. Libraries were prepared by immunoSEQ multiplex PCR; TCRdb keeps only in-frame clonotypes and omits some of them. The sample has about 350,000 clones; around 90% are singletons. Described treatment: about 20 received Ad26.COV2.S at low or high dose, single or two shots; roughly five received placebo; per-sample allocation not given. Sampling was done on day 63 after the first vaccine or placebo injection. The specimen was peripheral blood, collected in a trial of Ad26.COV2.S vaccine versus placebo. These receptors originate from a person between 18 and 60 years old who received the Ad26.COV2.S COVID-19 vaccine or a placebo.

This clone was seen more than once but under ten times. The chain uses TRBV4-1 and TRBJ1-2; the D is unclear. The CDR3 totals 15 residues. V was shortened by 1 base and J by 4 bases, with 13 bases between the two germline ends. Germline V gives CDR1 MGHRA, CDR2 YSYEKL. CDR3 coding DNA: TGCGCCAGCAGCCAAGTCAATGGTCCCAGCTATGGCTACACCTTC. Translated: CASSQVNGPSYGYTF.

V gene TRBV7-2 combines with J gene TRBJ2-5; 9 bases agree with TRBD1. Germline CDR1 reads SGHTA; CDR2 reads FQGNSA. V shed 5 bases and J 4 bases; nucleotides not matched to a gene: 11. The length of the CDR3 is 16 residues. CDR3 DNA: TGTGCCAGCAGCGCGGGGACAGGGAAAGGGGGAGAGACCCAGTACTTC. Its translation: CASSAGTGKGGETQYF.

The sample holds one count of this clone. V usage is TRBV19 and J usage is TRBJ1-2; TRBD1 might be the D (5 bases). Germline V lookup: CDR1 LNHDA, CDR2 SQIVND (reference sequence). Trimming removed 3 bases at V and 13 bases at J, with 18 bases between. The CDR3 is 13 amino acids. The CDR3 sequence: CASSITPNPGATF. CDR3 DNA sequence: TGTGCCAGTAGTATCACCCCCAACCCCGGGGCCACCTTC.

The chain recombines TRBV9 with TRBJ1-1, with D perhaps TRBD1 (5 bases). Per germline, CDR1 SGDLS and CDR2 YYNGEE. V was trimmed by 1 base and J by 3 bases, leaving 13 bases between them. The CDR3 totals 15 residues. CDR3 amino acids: CASSVSREGDTEAFF. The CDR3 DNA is TGTGCCAGCAGCGTATCGAGGGAAGGGGACACTGAAGCTTTCTTT. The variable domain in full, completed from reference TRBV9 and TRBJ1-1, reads DSGVTQTPKHLITATGQRVTLRCSPRSGDLSVYWYQQSLDQGLQFLIQYYNGEERAKGNILERFSAQQFPDLHSELNLSSLELGDSALYFCASSVSREGDTEAFFGQGTRLTVV.

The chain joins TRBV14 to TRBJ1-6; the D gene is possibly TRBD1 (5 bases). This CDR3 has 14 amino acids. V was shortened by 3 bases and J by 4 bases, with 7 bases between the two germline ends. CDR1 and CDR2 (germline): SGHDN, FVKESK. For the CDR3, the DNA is TGTGCCAGCAGCCATGGGGGATATAATTCACCCCTCCACTTT. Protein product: CASSHGGYNSPLHF.

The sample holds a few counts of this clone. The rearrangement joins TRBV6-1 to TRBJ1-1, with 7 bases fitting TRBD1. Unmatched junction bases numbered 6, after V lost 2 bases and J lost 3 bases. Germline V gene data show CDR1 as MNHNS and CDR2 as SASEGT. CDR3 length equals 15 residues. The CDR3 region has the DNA TGTGCCAGCAGTGAACCCGGGACAGCGGACACTGAAGCTTTCTTT. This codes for CASSEPGTADTEAFF.

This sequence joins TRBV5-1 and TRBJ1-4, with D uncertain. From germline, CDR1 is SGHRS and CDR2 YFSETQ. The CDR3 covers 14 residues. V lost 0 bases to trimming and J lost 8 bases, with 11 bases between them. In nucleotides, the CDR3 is TGCGCCAGCAGCTTGGACGGGCTCGGGGAAAAACTGTTTTTT. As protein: CASSLDGLGEKLFF. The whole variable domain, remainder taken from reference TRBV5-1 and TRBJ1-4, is KAGVTQTPRYLIKTRGQQVTLSCSPISGHRSVSWYQQTPGQGLQFLFEYFSETQRNKGNFPGRFSGRQFSNSRSEMNVSTLELGDSALYLCASSLDGLGEKLFFGSGTQLSVL.

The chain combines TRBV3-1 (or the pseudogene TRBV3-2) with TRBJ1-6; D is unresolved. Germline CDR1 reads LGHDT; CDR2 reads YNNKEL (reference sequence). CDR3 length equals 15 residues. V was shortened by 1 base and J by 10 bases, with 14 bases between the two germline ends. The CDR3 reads CASSQVPELNSPLHF. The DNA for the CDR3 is TGTGCCAGCAGCCAAGTTCCCGAACTAAACTCACCCCTCCACTTT.

CDR3 sequence: CASCLLARTGELFF. The CDR3, as DNA: TGTGCCAGCTGTCTCCTAGCACGGACCGGGGAGCTGTTTTTT. V and J are TRBV2 and TRBJ2-2; a weak D match, TRBD2 (5 bases). The germline gives CDR1 SNHLY, CDR2 FYNNEI. V gave up 8 bases and J gave up 5 bases, with 15 bases separating them. The CDR3 sequence is 14 residues long.

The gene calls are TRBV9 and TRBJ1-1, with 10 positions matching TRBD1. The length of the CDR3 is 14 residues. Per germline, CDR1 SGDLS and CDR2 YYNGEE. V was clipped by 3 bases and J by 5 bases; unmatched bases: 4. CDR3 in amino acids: CASSGDRGWTEAFF. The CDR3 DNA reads TGTGCCAGCAGCGGGGACAGGGGATGGACTGAAGCTTTCTTT.

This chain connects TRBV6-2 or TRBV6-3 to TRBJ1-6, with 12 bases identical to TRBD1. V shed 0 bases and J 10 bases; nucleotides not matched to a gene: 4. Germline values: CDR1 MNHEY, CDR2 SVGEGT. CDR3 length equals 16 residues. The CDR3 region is CASSYSGTGGASPLHF. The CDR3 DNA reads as TGTGCCAGCAGTTACTCGGGGACAGGGGGCGCCTCACCCCTCCACTTT.

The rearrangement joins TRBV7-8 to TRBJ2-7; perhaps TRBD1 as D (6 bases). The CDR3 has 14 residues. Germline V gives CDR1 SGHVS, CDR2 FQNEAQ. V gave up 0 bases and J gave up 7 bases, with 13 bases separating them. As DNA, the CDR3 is TGTGCCAGCAGCTTAGCGGGGGCCTTACCTGAGCAGTACTTC. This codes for CASSLAGALPEQYF.

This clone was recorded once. Here the CDR3 DNA reads TGTGCCAGCAGGCCGACCGACAGGGGAGACACTGAAGCTTTCTTT. It specifies CASRPTDRGDTEAFF. The chain has TRBV2 and TRBJ1-1; the match to TRBD1 covers 8 bases. Germline V gene data show CDR1 as SNHLY and CDR2 as FYNNEI. The J segment lost 3 bases and the V segment lost 6 bases, leaving 9 bases of the junction unmatched. The CDR3 covers 15 residues.

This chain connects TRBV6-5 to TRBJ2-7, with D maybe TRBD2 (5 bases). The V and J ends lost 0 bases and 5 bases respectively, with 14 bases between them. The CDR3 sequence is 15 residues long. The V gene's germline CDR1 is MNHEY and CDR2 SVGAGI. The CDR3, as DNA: TGTGCCAGCAGTTACTCGAACCCGGGAAGGAACGAGCAGTACTTC. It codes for CASSYSNPGRNEQYF.

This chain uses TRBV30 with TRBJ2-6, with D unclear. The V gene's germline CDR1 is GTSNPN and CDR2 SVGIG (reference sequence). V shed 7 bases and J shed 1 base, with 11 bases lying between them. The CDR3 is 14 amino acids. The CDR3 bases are TGTGCCTCACCGCCCAGATCTGGGGCCAACGTCCTGACTTTC. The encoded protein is CASPPRSGANVLTF. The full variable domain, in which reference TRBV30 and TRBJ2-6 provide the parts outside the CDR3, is SQTIHQWPATLVQPVGSPLSLECTVEGTSNPNLYWYRQAAGRGLQLLFYSVGIGQISSEVPQNLSASRPQDRQFILSSKKLLLSDSGFYLCASPPRSGANVLTFGAGSRLTVL.

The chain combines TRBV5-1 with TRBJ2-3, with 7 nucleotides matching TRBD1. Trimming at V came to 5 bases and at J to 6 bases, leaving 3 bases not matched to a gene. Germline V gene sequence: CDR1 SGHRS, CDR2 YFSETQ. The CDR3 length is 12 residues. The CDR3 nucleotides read TGCGCCAGCAGACCGACAGGGGATACGCAGTATTTT. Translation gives CASRPTGDTQYF.

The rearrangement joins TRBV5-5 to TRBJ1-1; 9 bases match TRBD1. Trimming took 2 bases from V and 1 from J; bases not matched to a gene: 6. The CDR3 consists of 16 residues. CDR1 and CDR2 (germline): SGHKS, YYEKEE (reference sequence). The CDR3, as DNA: TGTGCCAGCAGCTTTTTGTCGGGACAGGGGAACACTGAAGCTTTCTTT. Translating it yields CASSFLSGQGNTEAFF.

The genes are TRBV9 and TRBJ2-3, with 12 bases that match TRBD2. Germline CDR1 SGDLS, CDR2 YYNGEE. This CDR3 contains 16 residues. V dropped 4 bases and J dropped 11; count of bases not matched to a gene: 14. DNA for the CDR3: TGTGCCAGCAGCCCCCACGGACTAGCGGGGATCACTTGGCAGTATTTT. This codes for CASSPHGLAGITWQYF.

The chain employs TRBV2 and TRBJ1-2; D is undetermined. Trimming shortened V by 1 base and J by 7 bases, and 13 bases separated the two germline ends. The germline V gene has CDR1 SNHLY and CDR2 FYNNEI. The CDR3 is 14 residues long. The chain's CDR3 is CASSEGTRVRGYTF. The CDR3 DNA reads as TGTGCCAGCAGTGAAGGGACTAGGGTGCGTGGCTACACCTTC.

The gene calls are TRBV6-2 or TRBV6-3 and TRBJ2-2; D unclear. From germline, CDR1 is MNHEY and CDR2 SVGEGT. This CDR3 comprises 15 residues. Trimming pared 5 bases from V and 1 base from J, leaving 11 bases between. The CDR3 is CASSKGPLNTGELFF. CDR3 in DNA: TGTGCCAGCAGTAAAGGGCCCCTGAACACCGGGGAGCTGTTTTTT.

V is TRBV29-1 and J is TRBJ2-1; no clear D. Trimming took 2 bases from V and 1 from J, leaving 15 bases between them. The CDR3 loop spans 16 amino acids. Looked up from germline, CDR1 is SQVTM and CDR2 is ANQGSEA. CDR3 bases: TGCAGCGTTGAAAGTCCCGGGCCAAGATCCTACAATGAGCAGTTCTTC. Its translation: CSVESPGPRSYNEQFF.